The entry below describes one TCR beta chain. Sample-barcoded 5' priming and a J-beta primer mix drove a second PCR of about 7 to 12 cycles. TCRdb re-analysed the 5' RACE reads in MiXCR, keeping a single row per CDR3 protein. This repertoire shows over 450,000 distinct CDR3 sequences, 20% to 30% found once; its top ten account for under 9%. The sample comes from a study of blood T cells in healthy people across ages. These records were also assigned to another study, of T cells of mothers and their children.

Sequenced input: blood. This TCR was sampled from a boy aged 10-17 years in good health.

DNA for the CDR3: TGTGCCAGCAGCCAAGAGACAGGGGGGTTCCGGGACTATGGCTACACCTTC. It specifies CASSQETGGFRDYGYTF. This sequence joins TRBV3-1 and TRBJ1-2, with TRBD1 identical over 9 bases. The length of the CDR3 is 17 residues. Germline V gene lookup returns CDR1 LGHDT and CDR2 YNNKEL (reference sequence). Trimming took 0 bases from V and 3 from J; bases not matched to a gene: 8.